This TCR beta chain was obtained from a study of T cells in Graves' hyperthyroidism and ophthalmopathy. Trimming removed 6 bases from V and 0 bases from J, with 15 bases in between. The CDR3 is 16 residues long. Isolation of PBMCs was performed on 8.5 to 10 ml fresh peripheral blood. This clonotype was seen at least ten times. There were TCR beta CDR3 regions amplified from RNA transcripts. Using the HTBI primer set, a first-round RT-PCR was run on the TCR CDR3. MiXCR, run by TCRdb on the multiplex PCR reads, gives a single entry per CDR3 protein. The sample carries about 290,000 distinct CDR3 sequences, 16% recorded once.

The sequencing input was blood. The chain joins TRBV12-3 or TRBV12-4 to TRBJ1-5; D is unclear. The clonotype was recovered from a man aged 25 to 45 with Graves' hyperthyroidism. CDR3 coding DNA: TGTGCCAGCAGCTTTTCATTGGTTTATAGCAATCAGCCCCAGCATTTT. Protein product: CASSFSLVYSNQPQHF.